A single sample is the source of the 15 T cell receptor beta chains below, sequenced in a study of lymphopenia after photon versus proton radiotherapy. Here immunoSEQ multiplex PCR was the method, and the copy in TCRdb shows in-frame clones only, minus some. The data contain over 55,000 clones, about 90% of them singletons. This specimen was peripheral blood, taken from a patient treated with proton-based radiotherapy. These receptor sequences come from a man at least 80 years old with esophageal cancer.

The chain is built from TRBV27 and TRBJ2-1; TRBD2 aligns across 9 bases. Germline values: CDR1 MNHEY, CDR2 SMNVEV (reference sequence). This CDR3 has 16 residues. Unmatched junction bases numbered 6, after V lost 4 bases and J lost 2 bases. CDR3 loop: CASSSIAGGPYNEQFF. CDR3 nucleotides: TGTGCCAGCAGTTCCATCGCGGGAGGGCCCTACAATGAGCAGTTCTTC.

This chain connects TRBV7-2 to TRBJ2-5; D unclear. Trimming shortened V by 7 bases and J by 7 bases, and 16 bases separated the two germline ends. The germline V gene has CDR1 SGHTA and CDR2 FQGNSA. The CDR3 covers 13 residues. The CDR3 loop is CASISLPLGTQYF. CDR3 sequence (DNA): TGTGCCAGCATCTCACTCCCCCTTGGGACCCAGTACTTC. The full variable domain, in which reference TRBV7-2 and TRBJ2-5 provide the parts outside the CDR3, is GAGVSQSPSNKVTEKGKDVELRCDPISGHTALYWYRQSLGQGLEFLIYFQGNSAPDKSGLPSDRFSAERTGGSVSTLTIQRTQQEDSAVYLCASISLPLGTQYFGPGTRLLVL.

V is TRBV5-1 and J is TRBJ2-5, with 10 positions matching TRBD2. V gave up 5 bases and J gave up 5 bases; unmatched junction bases: 9. CDR1 is SGHRS, CDR2 YFSETQ, per germline. The CDR3 runs to 15 residues. In DNA, the CDR3 is TGCGCCAGCAGTGTGGGACTAGCGTTTAGGGAGACCCAGTACTTC. This codes for CASSVGLAFRETQYF.

V gene TRBV7-8 combines with J gene TRBJ1-2, with TRBD1 identical over 10 bases. This CDR3 comprises 13 residues. J lost 7 bases, V lost 5 bases, and 4 bases had no gene match. CDR1 SGHVS and CDR2 FQNEAQ come from the germline V gene. CDR3 in amino acids: CASSQRTGGGYTF. The CDR3 DNA follows: TGTGCCAGCAGCCAGCGGACAGGGGGTGGCTACACCTTC.

The chain combines TRBV9 with TRBJ2-7, with 9 bases lining up with TRBD1. Germline V gene lookup returns CDR1 SGDLS and CDR2 YYNGEE. The CDR3 is 16 residues long. The V and J ends lost 0 bases and 3 bases, in that order; junction bases with no gene match: 7. Here the CDR3 DNA reads TGTGCCAGCAGCGTAGAACCGACAGGGGGGAGCTACGAGCAGTACTTC. Translating it yields CASSVEPTGGSYEQYF.

The V and J genes are TRBV10-1 and TRBJ1-1; 12 bases line up with TRBD1. CDR3 size: 14 residues. CDR1 and CDR2 (germline): WNHNN, SYGVQD (reference sequence). The trim removed 4 bases at V and 6 bases at J, leaving 3 bases unmatched. The CDR3 DNA reads TGCGCCAGCAGTGGGGGACAGGGGGCCCCTGAAGCTTTCTTT. It specifies CASSGGQGAPEAFF.

This chain uses TRBV19 with TRBJ1-2; 7 nucleotides agree with TRBD1. CDR1 and CDR2 (germline): LNHDA, SQIVND (reference sequence). The CDR3 is made up of 13 amino acids. The V and J ends lost 1 base and 8 bases, in that order; junction bases with no gene match: 4. CDR3 sequence: CASSIVRQGGYTF. CDR3 DNA sequence: TGTGCCAGTAGTATAGTTCGACAGGGCGGCTACACCTTC. Looking up the rest from reference TRBV19 and TRBJ1-2 gives the full variable domain: DGGITQSPKYLFRKEGQNVTLSCEQNLNHDAMYWYRQDPGQGLRLIYYSQIVNDFQKGDIAEGYSVSREKKESFPLTVTSAQKNPTAFYLCASSIVRQGGYTFGSGTRLTVV.

This sequence joins TRBV7-2 and TRBJ1-4; D unresolved. The CDR3 runs 13 residues. Looked up from germline, CDR1 is SGHTA and CDR2 is FQGNSA. V lost 5 bases and J lost 0, with 4 bases in between. The CDR3 bases are TGTGCCAGCAGCCGAGCAACTAATGAAAAACTGTTTTTT. Its protein is CASSRATNEKLFF. Full variable domain (remainder filled in from reference TRBV7-2 and TRBJ1-4): GAGVSQSPSNKVTEKGKDVELRCDPISGHTALYWYRQSLGQGLEFLIYFQGNSAPDKSGLPSDRFSAERTGGSVSTLTIQRTQQEDSAVYLCASSRATNEKLFFGSGTQLSVL.

This chain connects TRBV25-1 to TRBJ2-2; D is unclear. V lost 1 base and J lost 6, with 3 bases in between. Germline V gene lookup returns CDR1 MGHDK and CDR2 SYGVNS. The CDR3 consists of 12 residues. This CDR3 reads CASSEFSGELFF. The DNA of the CDR3 is TGTGCCAGCAGTGAATTCTCCGGGGAGCTGTTTTTT.

The CDR3 nucleotides are TGTGCCAGCAGCTCCACAGGGGGCCGGACTGAAGCTTTCTTT. Encoded protein: CASSSTGGRTEAFF. V usage is TRBV5-6 and J usage is TRBJ1-1; 9 nucleotides align to TRBD1. CDR1 is SGHDT and CDR2 is YYEEEE in the germline V gene. The CDR3 is 14 residues long. With 3 bases clipped from V and 5 bases from J, the junction kept 5 bases outside the gene matches. Together with reference TRBV5-6 and TRBJ1-1, the CDR3 gives the full variable domain: DAGVTQSPTHLIKTRGQQVTLRCSPKSGHDTVSWYQQALGQGPQFIFQYYEEEERQRGNFPDRFSGHQFPNYSSELNVNALLLGDSALYLCASSSTGGRTEAFFGQGTRLTVV.

This clone was found once. V and J are TRBV10-3 and TRBJ2-2; tentative D call: TRBD1 (6 bases). CDR1 is ENHRY, CDR2 SYGVKD, per germline. Trimming pared 10 bases from V and 3 bases from J, leaving 15 bases between. The CDR3 length is 14 residues. This chain's CDR3 is CATRDTLDTGELFF. In DNA, the CDR3 is TGTGCCACCCGGGACACCCTTGACACCGGGGAGCTGTTTTTT.

This clone occurred once. The V gene is TRBV2, the J gene TRBJ2-5; 8 nucleotides line up with TRBD2. The CDR3 consists of 15 residues. Germline lookup yields CDR1 SNHLY and CDR2 FYNNEI. V was clipped by 5 bases and J by 5 bases; unmatched bases: 10. In nucleotides, the CDR3 is TGTGCCAGCAGTCGGAGACTAGCGCCCCCGGAGACCCAGTACTTC. It encodes CASSRRLAPPETQYF.

This chain joins TRBV29-1 and TRBJ2-7; D uncertain. The CDR3 is made up of 12 amino acids. Trimming removed 4 bases at V and 1 base at J, with 8 bases between. Germline V lookup: CDR1 SQVTM, CDR2 ANQGSEA. The CDR3 region is CSVAGLSYEQYF. For the CDR3, the DNA is TGCAGCGTTGCTGGGCTTTCCTACGAGCAGTACTTC.

The rearrangement uses TRBV19 and TRBJ1-4; D call uncertain. The germline V gene has CDR1 LNHDA and CDR2 SQIVND (reference sequence). Trimming stripped 8 bases from V and 4 bases from J, with 14 bases between. The CDR3 loop spans 14 amino acids. CDR3 coding DNA: TGTGCCAGTGCCCTAAGGCCACTTAATGAAAAACTGTTTTTT. This sequence encodes CASALRPLNEKLFF. Based on the CDR3 plus reference TRBV19 and TRBJ1-4, the full variable domain is DGGITQSPKYLFRKEGQNVTLSCEQNLNHDAMYWYRQDPGQGLRLIYYSQIVNDFQKGDIAEGYSVSREKKESFPLTVTSAQKNPTAFYLCASALRPLNEKLFFGSGTQLSVL.

This chain links TRBV27 with TRBJ2-3, with TRBD1 matching 7 bases. Per germline, CDR1 MNHEY and CDR2 SMNVEV (reference sequence). This CDR3 comprises 14 residues. Unmatched junction bases numbered 5, after V lost 6 bases and J lost 2 bases. CDR3 in DNA: TGTGCCAGCAGCTTTCAGGGGGTCACAGATACGCAGTATTTT. It encodes CASSFQGVTDTQYF.